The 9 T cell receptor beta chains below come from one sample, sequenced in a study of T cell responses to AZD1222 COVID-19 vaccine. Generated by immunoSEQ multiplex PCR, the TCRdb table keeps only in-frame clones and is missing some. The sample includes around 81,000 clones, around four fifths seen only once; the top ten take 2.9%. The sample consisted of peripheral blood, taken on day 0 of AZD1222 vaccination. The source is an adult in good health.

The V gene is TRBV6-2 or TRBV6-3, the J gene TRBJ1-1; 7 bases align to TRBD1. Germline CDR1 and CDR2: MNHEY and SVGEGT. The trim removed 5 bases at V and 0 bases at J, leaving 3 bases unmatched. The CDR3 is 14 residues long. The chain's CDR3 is CASSPDRVNTEAFF. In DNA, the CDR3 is TGTGCCAGCAGTCCCGACAGGGTGAACACTGAAGCTTTCTTT.

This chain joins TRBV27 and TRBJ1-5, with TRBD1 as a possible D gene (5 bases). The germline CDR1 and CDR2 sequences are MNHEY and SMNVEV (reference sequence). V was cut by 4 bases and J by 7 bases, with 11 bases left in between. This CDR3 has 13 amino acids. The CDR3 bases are TGTGCCAGCAGTTGGGCAGGGCGGCAGCCCCAGCATTTT. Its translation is CASSWAGRQPQHF.

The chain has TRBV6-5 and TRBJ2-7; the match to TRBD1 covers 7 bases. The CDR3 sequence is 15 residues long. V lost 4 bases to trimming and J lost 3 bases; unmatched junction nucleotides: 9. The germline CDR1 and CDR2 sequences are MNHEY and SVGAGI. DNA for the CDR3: TGTGCCAGCAGTTCATCTCGACAGGGTGGCTACGAGCAGTACTTC. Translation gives CASSSSRQGGYEQYF.

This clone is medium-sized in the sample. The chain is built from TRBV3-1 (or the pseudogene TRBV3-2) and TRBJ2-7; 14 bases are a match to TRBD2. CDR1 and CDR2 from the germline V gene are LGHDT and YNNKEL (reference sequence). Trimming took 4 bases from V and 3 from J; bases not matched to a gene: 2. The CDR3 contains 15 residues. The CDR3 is CASSLGLAGDYEQYF. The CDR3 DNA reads TGTGCCAGCAGCCTGGGACTAGCGGGGGACTACGAGCAGTACTTC.

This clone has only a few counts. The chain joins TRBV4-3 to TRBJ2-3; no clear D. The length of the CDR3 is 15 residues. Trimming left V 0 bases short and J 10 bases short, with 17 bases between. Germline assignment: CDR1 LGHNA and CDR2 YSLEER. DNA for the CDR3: TGCGCCAGCAGCCAAGATTACGGAGCCGGAGTTTCGCAGTATTTT. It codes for CASSQDYGAGVSQYF.

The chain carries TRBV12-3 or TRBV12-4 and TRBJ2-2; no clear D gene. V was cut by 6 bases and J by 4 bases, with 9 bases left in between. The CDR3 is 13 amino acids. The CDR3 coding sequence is TGTGCCAGCAGGCCGTGGGGCACCGGGGAGCTGTTTTTT. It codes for CASRPWGTGELFF.

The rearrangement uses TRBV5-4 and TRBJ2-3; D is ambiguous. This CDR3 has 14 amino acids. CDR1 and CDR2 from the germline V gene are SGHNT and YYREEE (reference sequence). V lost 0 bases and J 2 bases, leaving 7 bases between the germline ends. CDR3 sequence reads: CASSLEGYTDTQYF. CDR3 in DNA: TGTGCCAGCAGCTTGGAGGGTTACACAGATACGCAGTATTTT.

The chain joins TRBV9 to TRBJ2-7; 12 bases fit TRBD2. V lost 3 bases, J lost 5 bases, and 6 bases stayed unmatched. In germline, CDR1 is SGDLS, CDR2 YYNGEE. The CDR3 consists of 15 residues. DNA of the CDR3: TGTGCCAGCAGCGCCACTAGCGGGGGGACCGACGAGCAGTACTTC. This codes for CASSATSGGTDEQYF.

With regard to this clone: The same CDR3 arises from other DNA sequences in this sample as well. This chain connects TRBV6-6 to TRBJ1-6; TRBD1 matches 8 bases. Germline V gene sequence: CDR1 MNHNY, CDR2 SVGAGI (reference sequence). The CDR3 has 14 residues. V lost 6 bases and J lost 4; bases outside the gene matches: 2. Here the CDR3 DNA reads TGTGCCAGCAGCAGACAGGGGTATAATTCACCCCTCCACTTT. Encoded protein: CASSRQGYNSPLHF.